This T cell receptor beta chain was sequenced for a study of control samples from healthy donors and cancer patients. TCRdb's table, derived via immunoSEQ multiplex PCR, lists solely in-frame clones and lacks some. The data hold 95,000 to 150,000 clones, with around 92% observed a single time. The CDR3 runs 15 residues. The junction had 9 bases not matched to a gene; V was cut back by 2 bases and J by 6 bases. Germline V CDR1 and CDR2: GTSNPN, SVGIG (reference sequence). The clonotype comes from a man older than 75 with head and neck cancer. The source material was PBMCs. The V gene is TRBV30, the J gene TRBJ2-2; TRBD1 matches at 7 bases. CDR3 coding DNA: TGTGCCTGGAGTCCGGGACAGCCATTGTCCGGGGAGCTGTTTTTT. Protein product: CAWSPGQPLSGELFF.